What follows describes a single T cell receptor beta chain. Its specific antigen is unknown. No quality values exist for individual bases; no much larger clone is one base distant. Using the deep immunoSEQ assay, multiplex PCR amplified TCR CDR3 regions from genomic DNA. Genomic DNA extracted from each cell subset was distributed evenly over all wells of several immunoSEQ 96-well plates, and each plate served as one replicate. For sorted subsets, each replicate PCR was loaded with about 0.2 ug genomic DNA, equivalent to 25,000 to 35,000 T cell genomes. The purified libraries were quantified using a Qubit 3.0 fluorometer, sized with a Bioanalyzer 2100, and then quantified again using the KAPA Library Quantification kit. Every immunoSEQ 96-well plate was sequenced on a dedicated single-read 150-cycle Illumina NextSeq 550 flow cell. Regarding the original processing steps: Because only junctional sequences without quality scores were contained in the immunoSEQ output, filtering matching that applied to full-length reads could not be performed. To assign V/J genes and CDR3, sequences were annotated using PyIR, a Python wrapper for IgBLAST v1.9, with IMGT germline references. Any read was removed if the V/J assignment was weak (E-value above 1e-6), the CDR3 was missing, or the read contained stop codons, out-of-frame junctions, or ambiguous translated residues. V3J clonotypes were defined by identical inferred V gene, J gene, and CDR3 amino acid sequence. Percentage overlap between repertoires was computed as shared unique clonotypes divided by the size of the smaller repertoire. RTK rarefaction, the Chao1 estimator, and Recon v2.1 estimates of unobserved clonotypes were used to assess repertoire richness. Generation probabilities for all TCRbeta clonotypes obtained by the gDNA method from a handful of donors were computed using OLGA. The table comes from immuneACCESS by way of TCRdb, which keeps in-frame sequences with V and J called. Part of the clones is missing from these tables; in studies checked, under half for an unresolved V gene and the rest for unknown reasons. V, J and clone size were drawn from that table, and D and trimming were deduced from the DNA. The sample table records around 690,000 clones; 90% of these occur just once. The ten largest clones capture about 33% of the sample.

This sample stems from a study of shared clonotypes between healthy human individuals (TCRdb year 2020). In terms of the full investigation: The cohort comprised a couple of women and a few men aged 18 to 49 years. For each donor, three plates each were used for CD4 naive and CD4 memory, two plates were used for CD8 naive, and one plate was used for CD8 memory. The study deeply sequenced blood TCR repertoires of several healthy adults to estimate repertoire size and the extent of clonotype sharing between individuals. To increase sequencing depth and limit assay-specific biases, different laboratories used diverse techniques to prepare libraries and sequence TCR repertoires. Between about 0.8 and 9 billion PBMCs per donor were obtained by leukapheresis.

The investigation overall reported the following: When several donors were compared, the shared fraction of clonotypes was approximately 5% for naive CD4, roughly 3.4% for naive CD8, 2% to 2.5% for memory CD4, and 0.35% to 0.4% for memory CD8. Because the study included a small number of donors, the genetic and exposure-history diversity represented was limited. Only blood was sampled, and tissue TCR repertoires likely differ from those in blood. Rarefaction of sorted-subset datasets indicated incomplete sequencing despite the large sequencing depth. Naive subsets generally had larger estimated clonotype richness than memory subsets. Pairwise subsampling indicated that sequencing depth was expected to affect the degree of clonotype sharing among donors. Compared with non-shared clonotypes, the clonotypes found in all four sorted-subset donors had higher generation probabilities.

The donors were healthy, HIV-negative adults who had no recently reported acute infections or vaccinations. Every donor was a Caucasian adult living in Nashville, Tennessee, USA. CD8 memory samples were composed of magnetically selected CD45RO+ cells combined with CCR7-negative CD45RA+ effector memory (TemRA) cells. After blood collection by leukapheresis, PBMCs were isolated using Ficoll-Histopaque density gradient centrifugation and then cryopreserved in the vapor phase of liquid nitrogen. Analytical flow cytometry was used to check the purity and quantity of each magnetically sorted T cell population. Genomic DNA was isolated from every sorted fraction and measured by UV absorbance on a Nanodrop 2000c. The sample was memory CD8+ T cells from PBMCs. Read against the paper, the sample's cell subset or site label means: CD45RO+ cells pooled with CCR7-negative TemRA cells. The clonotype comes from a man between 18 and 35 years old in good health. Some clones in this sample may be carry-over from other donors' samples.

The CDR3 region: CASSESGFGSPLHF. The nucleotides read TGTGCCAGCAGTGAGTCGGGTTTCGGCTCACCCCTCCACTTT. The chain couples TRBV6-1 to TRBJ1-6; too little of a D gene remains to name it. The CDR1 and CDR2 encoded by the germline V gene are MNHNS and SASEGT. Measured from the cysteine to the phenylalanine, the CDR3 is 14 residues long. Of all the DNA, just the CDR3 is kept, 42 bases in frame from base 1. Trimming takes 3 bases from V and 10 bases from J, and the germline ends sit 13 bases apart.